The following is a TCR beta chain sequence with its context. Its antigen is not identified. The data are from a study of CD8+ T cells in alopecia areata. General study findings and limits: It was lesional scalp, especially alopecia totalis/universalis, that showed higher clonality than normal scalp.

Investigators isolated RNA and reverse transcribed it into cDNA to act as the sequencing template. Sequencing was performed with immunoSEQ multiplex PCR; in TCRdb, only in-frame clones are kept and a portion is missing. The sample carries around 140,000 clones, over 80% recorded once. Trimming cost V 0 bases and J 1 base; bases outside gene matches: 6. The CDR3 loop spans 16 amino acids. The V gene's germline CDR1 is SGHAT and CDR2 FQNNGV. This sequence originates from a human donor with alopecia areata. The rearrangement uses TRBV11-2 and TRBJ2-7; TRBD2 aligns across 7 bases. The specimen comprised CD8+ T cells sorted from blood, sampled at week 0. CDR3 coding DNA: TGTGCCAGCAGCTTAGATGGAAGTAGCGGGTCCTACGAGCAGTACTTC. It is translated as CASSLDGSSGSYEQYF.